Following are 32 T cell receptor beta chains from one sample sequenced in a study of blood T cell repertoires in COVID-19. The data were produced by immunoSEQ multiplex PCR, yet TCRdb's version contains in-frame clones alone and is incomplete. The data hold 400,000 to 550,000 clones, with 87% observed a single time. The sample consisted of PBMCs or T cells enriched from blood (not recorded which). The receptors shown here come from a young woman with acute COVID-19.

The chain recombines TRBV6-5 with TRBJ1-1; TRBD1 aligns across 10 bases. Germline CDR1 reads MNHEY; CDR2 reads SVGAGI. This CDR3 is 13 amino acids long. J gave up 4 bases and V 10 bases, and 6 bases lay outside the gene matches. This chain's CDR3 is CATRQGAVTEAFF. CDR3 sequence (DNA): TGTGCCACCCGACAGGGGGCGGTCACTGAAGCTTTCTTT.

The V and J genes are TRBV5-4 and TRBJ1-5, with a weak D call TRBD1 (5 bases). Germline V lookup: CDR1 SGHNT, CDR2 YYREEE (reference sequence). Trimming took off 4 bases at V and 3 bases at J, with 11 bases between the two ends. This CDR3 region has 14 residues. This CDR3 is CASSKSGYNQPQHF. CDR3 coding DNA: TGTGCCAGCAGCAAATCAGGGTACAATCAGCCCCAGCATTTT.

The gene calls are TRBV23-1 and TRBJ1-5; no reliable D call. TRBV23-1 is recorded as an ORF, its role being uncertain. This CDR3 is built from 17 residues. The ends were cut back, 0 bases at V and 5 bases at J, with 17 bases in the middle. CDR3 nucleotide sequence: TGCGCCAGCAGTCAATCGATTATCGGGGAGGTCCATCAGCCCCAGCATTTT. This encodes CASSQSIIGEVHQPQHF.

This chain uses TRBV7-6 with TRBJ2-5; TRBD1 aligns across 8 bases. The germline gives CDR1 SGHVS, CDR2 FNYEAQ. There are 16 residues in the CDR3. V was clipped by 5 bases and J by 5 bases; unmatched bases: 13. The CDR3 DNA reads TGTGCCAGCAGCCCCAGGGGGGACAGGTCTGGGGAGACCCAGTACTTC. As protein: CASSPRGDRSGETQYF.

The rearrangement links TRBV11-2 to TRBJ1-1, with D tentatively TRBD1 (5 bases). The CDR3 is 13 residues long. Trimming shortened V by 4 bases and J by 3 bases, and 9 bases separated the two germline ends. Germline CDR1 is SGHAT and CDR2 is FQNNGV. The chain's CDR3 is CASSWQGHTEAFF. For the CDR3, the DNA is TGTGCCAGCAGCTGGCAGGGCCACACTGAAGCTTTCTTT.

V usage is TRBV9 and J usage is TRBJ2-2; maybe TRBD1 (6 bases). Trimming removed 1 base at V and 1 base at J, with 14 bases between. The CDR3 spans 17 residues. Germline loops: CDR1 SGDLS, CDR2 YYNGEE. The CDR3: CASSVSAGTLNTGELFF. The DNA for the CDR3 is TGTGCCAGCAGCGTATCCGCAGGGACATTGAACACCGGGGAGCTGTTTTTT.

V gene TRBV21-1 combines with J gene TRBJ1-5; TRBD1, the table's D call, lacks a check against the DNA. TRBV21-1 is deemed a pseudogene. This CDR3 spans 16 amino acids. The CDR3: CASSKVGTASNQPQHF. CDR3 in DNA: TGTGCCAGCAGCAAAGTAGGGACAGCAAGCAATCAGCCCCAGCATTTT.

The V call is TRBV6-2 or TRBV6-3, the J call TRBJ2-5; tentatively, D is TRBD1 (6 bases). The CDR3 is 15 residues long. Germline CDR1 is MNHEY and CDR2 is SVGEGT. V was pared by 4 bases and J by 1 base, with 13 bases between. The DNA of the CDR3 is TGTGCCAGCAGTTGGGGCAGGGGCCCCCAAGAGACCCAGTACTTC. Amino acid sequence: CASSWGRGPQETQYF.

The rearrangement links TRBV18 to TRBJ2-2; D is unclear. The CDR3 extends over 15 amino acids. CDR1 KGHSH and CDR2 LQKENI come from the germline V gene. The ends were cut back, 0 bases at V and 3 bases at J, with 8 bases in the middle. CDR3 amino acids: CASSPPSLYTGELFF. As DNA, the CDR3 is TGTGCCAGCTCACCACCGTCCCTATACACCGGGGAGCTGTTTTTT.

The chain has TRBV18 and TRBJ1-4, with 10 positions matching TRBD1. The CDR3 spans 16 residues. Germline V CDR1 and CDR2: KGHSH, LQKENI. With V trimmed by 3 bases and J by 8 bases, 9 bases remained unmatched. As DNA, the CDR3 is TGTGCCAGCTCACCCGGCGGGGACAGGGGAAACGAAAAACTGTTTTTT. It is translated as CASSPGGDRGNEKLFF.

The gene calls are TRBV7-9 and TRBJ1-1; tentative D call: TRBD1 (6 bases). The germline V gene encodes CDR1 SEHNR and CDR2 FQNEAQ (reference sequence). There are 15 residues in the CDR3. Between the trimmed V and J ends, which lost 3 bases and 5 bases, there was a span of 16 bases. The CDR3 coding sequence is TGTGCCAGCAGCTTCAGCCAGGGGTCTCGGACTGAAGCTTTCTTT. Its protein product is CASSFSQGSRTEAFF. The variable domain in full, with the rest retrieved from reference TRBV7-9 and TRBJ1-1, is DTGVSQNPRHKITKRGQNVTFRCDPISEHNRLYWYRQTLGQGPEFLTYFQNEAQLEKSRLLSDRFSAERPKGSFSTLEIQRTEQGDSAMYLCASSFSQGSRTEAFFGQGTRLTVV.

The chain joins TRBV9 to TRBJ2-6; 7 bases are a match to TRBD2. CDR1 SGDLS and CDR2 YYNGEE come from the germline V gene. The CDR3 runs 17 residues. The J segment lost 0 bases and the V segment lost 5 bases, leaving 8 bases of the junction unmatched. CDR3 amino acids: CASRGPGGSSGANVLTF. The CDR3 DNA follows: TGTGCCAGCAGGGGGCCGGGAGGAAGCTCTGGGGCCAACGTCCTGACTTTC. Full variable domain (missing parts from reference TRBV9 and TRBJ2-6): DSGVTQTPKHLITATGQRVTLRCSPRSGDLSVYWYQQSLDQGLQFLIQYYNGEERAKGNILERFSAQQFPDLHSELNLSSLELGDSALYFCASRGPGGSSGANVLTFGAGSRLTVL.

The rearrangement joins TRBV18 to TRBJ1-1; 8 bases align to TRBD1. This CDR3 has 14 residues. The J segment lost 6 bases and the V segment lost 3 bases, leaving 6 bases of the junction unmatched. Germline assignment: CDR1 KGHSH and CDR2 LQKENI. CDR3 nucleotides: TGTGCCAGCTCACCTTCAGGGGGCGGCCCTGAAGCTTTCTTT. Translating it yields CASSPSGGGPEAFF. The whole variable domain, filled in from reference TRBV18 and TRBJ1-1, reads NAGVMQNPRHLVRRRGQEARLRCSPMKGHSHVYWYRQLPEEGLKFMVYLQKENIIDESGMPKERFSAEFPKEGPSILRIQQVVRGDSAAYFCASSPSGGGPEAFFGQGTRLTVV.

The rearrangement links TRBV11-3 to TRBJ2-1; D perhaps matches TRBD1 (6 bases). The germline gives CDR1 SGHNT, CDR2 YENEEA. The CDR3 loop spans 17 amino acids. Trimming stripped 1 base from V and 4 bases from J, with 17 bases between. As DNA, the CDR3 is TGTGCCAGCAGCTTAGGACCGACAGGCTGGGGATACAATGAGCAGTTCTTC. This codes for CASSLGPTGWGYNEQFF.

In DNA, the CDR3 is TGCGCCAGCAGCCAAGGTCCGGTTTTATCGCCCCAGCATTTT. It is translated as CASSQGPVLSPQHF. V is TRBV4-3 and J is TRBJ1-5, with D unclear. The CDR3 extends over 14 amino acids. The germline V gene has CDR1 LGHNA and CDR2 YSLEER. Trimming pared 1 base from V and 9 bases from J, leaving 13 bases between.

This chain uses TRBV5-1 with TRBJ2-7; D may be TRBD2 (6 bases). V lost 2 bases, J lost 3 bases, and 12 bases lay in between. Per the germline V gene, CDR1 is SGHRS and CDR2 is YFSETQ. The CDR3 spans 14 residues. This CDR3 reads CASSLRLDSYEQYF. Here the CDR3 DNA reads TGCGCCAGCAGCTTAAGACTAGATAGCTACGAGCAGTACTTC.

This clone was seen more than once but under ten times. This chain joins TRBV7-2 and TRBJ2-2; 7 nucleotides agree with TRBD2. Germline V gene lookup returns CDR1 SGHTA and CDR2 FQGNSA. The CDR3 runs to 17 residues. Trimming cost V 6 bases and J 4 bases; bases outside gene matches: 14. The CDR3 is CASSYRIGGSVTGELFF. The DNA for the CDR3 is TGTGCCAGCAGTTACCGGATCGGCGGGAGCGTCACCGGGGAGCTGTTTTTT.

The chain combines TRBV7-6 with TRBJ2-2; D possibly corresponds to TRBD2 (6 bases). Germline CDR1 and CDR2: SGHVS and FNYEAQ. The CDR3 loop spans 15 amino acids. V dropped 7 bases and J dropped 3 bases, with 15 bases sitting between them. In DNA form, the CDR3 reads TGTGCCAGCACCATTCAGGGCGGGGACACCGGGGAGCTGTTTTTT. It yields the protein CASTIQGGDTGELFF. The full variable domain, its missing parts supplied by reference TRBV7-6 and TRBJ2-2, is GAGVSQSPRYKVTKRGQDVALRCDPISGHVSLYWYRQALGQGPEFLTYFNYEAQQDKSGLPNDRFSAERPEGSISTLTIQRTEQRDSAMYRCASTIQGGDTGELFFGEGSRLTVL.

The chain has TRBV9 and TRBJ1-2; D is ambiguous. CDR3 size: 13 residues. Trimming took 2 bases from V and 6 from J, leaving 11 bases between them. CDR1 is SGDLS and CDR2 is YYNGEE in the germline V gene. CDR3 sequence reads: CASSVRPENGYTF. CDR3 coding DNA: TGTGCCAGCAGCGTTCGTCCTGAGAATGGCTACACCTTC.

This rearrangement joins TRBV27 to TRBJ1-5, with a tentative D call TRBD1 (5 bases). The CDR3 contains 18 residues. Germline assignment: CDR1 MNHEY and CDR2 SMNVEV (reference sequence). Trimming stripped 3 bases from V and 0 bases from J, with 18 bases between. CDR3 in amino acids: CASSFLGAPRNSNQPQHF. The CDR3 DNA is TGTGCCAGCAGTTTTCTTGGGGCCCCTCGGAATAGCAATCAGCCCCAGCATTTT.

In this sample, this clone turned up once. The chain joins TRBV19 to TRBJ1-5; 10 nucleotides match TRBD1. Germline values: CDR1 LNHDA, CDR2 SQIVND (reference sequence). The junction had 6 bases not matched to a gene; V was cut back by 3 bases and J by 7 bases. The CDR3 runs to 15 residues. In DNA form, the CDR3 reads TGTGCCAGTAGTATGGGGACAGGGGTAAAGCAGCCCCAGCATTTT. Residues: CASSMGTGVKQPQHF.

This chain joins TRBV24-1 and TRBJ2-3, with D possibly TRBD2 on 5 matching bases. This CDR3 comprises 16 residues. V gave up 4 bases and J gave up 4 bases, with 17 bases separating them. Germline values: CDR1 KGHDR, CDR2 SFDVKD. CDR3 coding DNA: TGTGCCACCAGTGACCGGGGAACATCAGAGGCAGATACGCAGTATTTT. Its translation is CATSDRGTSEADTQYF.

V is TRBV29-1 and J is TRBJ1-1; 8 bases are shared with TRBD1. This CDR3 has 14 amino acids. The germline gives CDR1 SQVTM, CDR2 ANQGSEA. V shed 7 bases and J 8 bases; nucleotides not matched to a gene: 15. The CDR3 spells CSAGSGQASAEAFF. The CDR3 nucleotides read TGCAGCGCTGGGTCGGGACAGGCCAGCGCGGAAGCTTTCTTT.

This chain uses TRBV5-8 with TRBJ2-5; a weak D match, TRBD1 (5 bases). CDR1 is SGHTS, CDR2 YDEGEE, per germline. Trimming cost V 2 bases and J 3 bases, with 11 bases left between them. This CDR3 region has 14 residues. Written as DNA, the CDR3 is TGTGCCAGCAGCTTTTCAGGACACAAAGAGACCCAGTACTTC. This gives the protein CASSFSGHKETQYF.

V and J are TRBV28 and TRBJ1-1; 8 nucleotides line up with TRBD1. The V gene end was trimmed by 5 bases and the J gene end by 2 bases; junction bases not matched to a gene: 7. Germline CDR1 MDHEN, CDR2 SYDVKM. There are 15 residues in the CDR3. CDR3 amino acids: CASSTPGQVNTEAFF. The CDR3, as DNA: TGTGCCAGCAGTACACCGGGACAGGTTAACACTGAAGCTTTCTTT.

The chain uses TRBV11-2 and TRBJ2-2; 7 nucleotides line up with TRBD1. The V and J ends lost 7 bases and 4 bases, in that order; junction bases with no gene match: 9. This CDR3 is 15 amino acids long. Germline loops: CDR1 SGHAT, CDR2 FQNNGV. The CDR3: CASNTRTGGTGELFF. CDR3 nucleotides: TGTGCCAGCAACACTCGGACAGGCGGCACCGGGGAGCTGTTTTTT.

The chain has TRBV5-8 and TRBJ2-1; 8 nucleotides agree with TRBD2. J lost 8 bases, V lost 1 base, and 11 bases had no gene match. The CDR3 loop spans 16 amino acids. From germline, CDR1 is SGHTS and CDR2 YDEGEE. The CDR3 protein is CASSLLGSGNLDEQFF. Here the CDR3 DNA reads TGTGCCAGCAGCTTGTTGGGTAGCGGGAACCTGGATGAGCAGTTCTTC.

The chain joins TRBV12-5 to TRBJ2-2, with 7 nucleotides matching TRBD1. V lost 5 bases and J lost 5; bases outside the gene matches: 8. CDR3 length equals 15 residues. Germline values: CDR1 LGHNT, CDR2 FRNRAP. CDR3 DNA: TGTGCTAGTGGTCTCGGACAGGTGGGAACCGGGGAGCTGTTTTTT. Its translation: CASGLGQVGTGELFF. Variable domain in full (rest from reference TRBV12-5 and TRBJ2-2): DARVTQTPRHKVTEMGQEVTMRCQPILGHNTVFWYRQTMMQGLELLAYFRNRAPLDDSGMPKDRFSAEMPDATLATLKIQPSEPRDSAVYFCASGLGQVGTGELFFGEGSRLTVL.

The gene calls are TRBV2 and TRBJ2-1; 8 bases fit TRBD1. The CDR3 spans 13 residues. Germline values: CDR1 SNHLY, CDR2 FYNNEI. V lost 8 bases and J lost 6; bases outside the gene matches: 6. CDR3 sequence: CASRRTGSNEQFF. DNA of the CDR3: TGTGCCAGCCGTCGGACAGGGTCCAATGAGCAGTTCTTC.

The CDR3 DNA is TGCAGCGTTGACGGGACACCTGGCAACAATGAGCAGTTCTTC. Translated: CSVDGTPGNNEQFF. V is TRBV29-1 and J is TRBJ2-1, with D tentatively TRBD1 (6 bases). The CDR3 runs 14 residues. Germline CDR1 is SQVTM and CDR2 is ANQGSEA. Trimming took off 3 bases at V and 5 bases at J, with 14 bases between the two ends.

The V call is TRBV3-1 (or the pseudogene TRBV3-2), the J call TRBJ2-2; 10 nucleotides line up with TRBD1. This CDR3 spans 15 amino acids. CDR1 is LGHDT and CDR2 is YNNKEL in the germline V gene (reference sequence). Trimming at V came to 4 bases and at J to 6 bases, leaving 5 bases not matched to a gene. The CDR3 nucleotides read TGTGCCAGCAGCCGAGGACAGGGGGGTTCCGGGGAGCTGTTTTTT. Encoded protein: CASSRGQGGSGELFF.

The chain links TRBV20-1 to TRBJ1-1, with 7 bases matching TRBD1. Germline-derived CDR1 and CDR2 are DFQATT and SNEGSKA (reference sequence). The junction had 4 bases not matched to a gene; V was cut back by 3 bases and J by 3 bases. CDR3 size: 13 residues. CDR3: CSASQGEYTEAFF. The CDR3 region has the DNA TGCAGTGCTAGTCAGGGGGAGTACACTGAAGCTTTCTTT.